A selection of T cell receptor beta chains follows, all from one sample in a study of beta chain features in type 1 diabetes. Method: immunoSEQ multiplex PCR; TCRdb's copy keeps in-frame clones and lacks some. The sample holds under 450,000 clones, about 14% seen once. Specimen: naive CD4+ T cells from blood. These receptors were collected from a man between 25 and 39 years old in good health. CDR3s include the opening cysteine and the closing phenylalanine or tryptophan. The D gene is left open where the match is weak. Clone size is stated in some rows and not others, as once, few, many or a class when expanded.

abundance: -; d_gene: -; j_gene: TRBJ1-2; v_gene: TRBV9; CDR3aa: CASSVAVRDYGYTF; CDR3nt: TGTGCCAGCAGCGTAGCGGTCAGGGACTATGGCTACACCTTC
abundance: few; d_gene: -; j_gene: TRBJ2-2; v_gene: TRBV7-8; CDR3aa: CASSSGEVSGELFF; CDR3nt: TGTGCCAGCAGCTCCGGGGAGGTATCCGGGGAGCTGTTTTTT
abundance: -; d_gene: -; j_gene: TRBJ2-3; v_gene: TRBV7-8; CDR3aa: CASSLVASGSYF; CDR3nt: -
abundance: -; d_gene: -; j_gene: TRBJ1-3; v_gene: TRBV9; CDR3aa: CASSPTTELGNTIYF; CDR3nt: TGTGCCAGCAGTCCAACGACAGAGTTAGGAAACACCATATATTTT
abundance: few; d_gene: TRBD2; j_gene: TRBJ2-1; v_gene: TRBV9; CDR3aa: CASSVDGTSGRYNEQFF; CDR3nt: TGTGCCAGCAGCGTAGATGGGACTAGCGGGAGATACAATGAGCAGTTCTTC
abundance: few; d_gene: -; j_gene: TRBJ1-1; v_gene: TRBV29-1; CDR3aa: CSVEGGGVTEAFF; CDR3nt: TGCAGCGTTGAAGGGGGAGGGGTTACTGAAGCTTTCTTT
abundance: -; d_gene: -; j_gene: TRBJ2-5; v_gene: TRBV4-3; CDR3aa: CASSQEPAGETQYF; CDR3nt: TGCGCCAGCAGCCAAGAGCCGGCCGGAGAGACCCAGTACTTC
abundance: few; d_gene: -; j_gene: TRBJ2-5; v_gene: TRBV20-1; CDR3aa: CSAPVRETQYF; CDR3nt: TGCAGTGCCCCTGTACGGGAGACCCAGTACTTC
abundance: -; d_gene: TRBD1; j_gene: TRBJ1-4; v_gene: TRBV30; CDR3aa: CAWSLGQENEKLFF; CDR3nt: TGTGCCTGGAGTTTGGGACAGGAGAATGAAAAACTGTTTTTT
abundance: -; d_gene: -; j_gene: TRBJ2-2; v_gene: TRBV30; CDR3aa: CAWRLGTESGELFF; CDR3nt: TGTGCCTGGAGGCTCGGCACAGAGTCCGGGGAGCTGTTTTTT
abundance: -; d_gene: -; j_gene: TRBJ2-2; v_gene: TRBV10-3; CDR3aa: CAIKGALTNTGELFF; CDR3nt: TGTGCCATCAAGGGCGCGCTTACGAACACCGGGGAGCTGTTTTTT
abundance: many; d_gene: -; j_gene: TRBJ2-5; v_gene: TRBV7-2; CDR3aa: CASTTSGTGQETQYF; CDR3nt: TGTGCCAGCACCACGAGCGGGACAGGACAAGAGACCCAGTACTTC
abundance: few; d_gene: -; j_gene: TRBJ2-5; v_gene: TRBV9; CDR3aa: CASSVAAGVIETQYF; CDR3nt: TGTGCCAGCAGCGTAGCTGCTGGGGTCATAGAGACCCAGTACTTC
abundance: -; d_gene: -; j_gene: TRBJ2-2; v_gene: TRBV2; CDR3aa: CASSEQGRELFF; CDR3nt: TGTGCCAGCAGTGAACAAGGGAGGGAGCTGTTTTTT
abundance: few; d_gene: -; j_gene: TRBJ2-1; v_gene: TRBV27; CDR3aa: CASSFRATSYNEQFF; CDR3nt: TGTGCCAGCAGTTTTAGGGCTACTTCCTACAATGAGCAGTTCTTC
abundance: -; d_gene: TRBD1; j_gene: TRBJ2-7; v_gene: TRBV7-9; CDR3aa: CASSSRDRGYEQYF; CDR3nt: TGTGCCAGCAGCTCGAGGGACAGGGGCTACGAGCAGTACTTC
abundance: -; d_gene: -; j_gene: TRBJ2-3; v_gene: TRBV7-8; CDR3aa: CASSSAHTDTQYF; CDR3nt: TGTGCCAGCAGCTCAGCCCACACAGATACGCAGTATTTT
abundance: -; d_gene: -; j_gene: TRBJ1-1; v_gene: TRBV5-4; CDR3aa: CASRRETGPSAEAFF; CDR3nt: TGTGCCAGCAGACGGGAAACAGGGCCGTCGGCTGAAGCTTTCTTT
abundance: -; d_gene: -; j_gene: TRBJ2-3; v_gene: TRBV5-6; CDR3aa: CASSLLGVQTDTQYF; CDR3nt: TGTGCCAGCAGCTTGTTGGGGGTGCAGACAGATACGCAGTATTTT
abundance: few; d_gene: -; j_gene: TRBJ1-2; v_gene: TRBV6-5; CDR3aa: CASSPPGRGDGYTF; CDR3nt: TGTGCCAGCAGCCCCCCGGGTAGGGGGGATGGCTACACCTTC
abundance: -; d_gene: -; j_gene: TRBJ2-1; v_gene: TRBV19; CDR3aa: CASSSPGESYNEQFF; CDR3nt: TGTGCCAGTAGTAGTCCGGGAGAGTCCTACAATGAGCAGTTCTTC
abundance: -; d_gene: -; j_gene: TRBJ2-4; v_gene: TRBV21-1; CDR3aa: CASSKTIGIDPIQYF; CDR3nt: TGTGCCAGCAGCAAAACTATAGGGATCGATCCCATTCAGTACTTC
abundance: few; d_gene: TRBD1; j_gene: TRBJ1-2; v_gene: TRBV30; CDR3aa: CAWSQTGGGYTF; CDR3nt: TGTGCCTGGAGCCAAACAGGGGGTGGCTACACCTTC
abundance: -; d_gene: TRBD2; j_gene: TRBJ2-2; v_gene: TRBV11-3; CDR3aa: CASSFGTSAGELFF; CDR3nt: TGTGCCAGCAGCTTCGGGACTAGCGCCGGGGAGCTGTTTTTT